What follows are 30 T cell receptor beta chains derived from one specimen sequenced in a study of T-cell memory formation after mild COVID-19. TCRdb reprocessed the 5' RACE reads via MiXCR and lists one record per CDR3 protein. The table lists about 340,000 distinct CDR3 sequences, under 25% of them singletons. The sequenced material came from PBMCs or a T cell subset sorted from them (not recorded which). The origin of the receptors is an adult woman who had mild COVID-19 (a few samples of this study predate the infection). Cell type and time point are not known.

The chain couples TRBV20-1 to TRBJ2-7; possibly TRBD1 or TRBD2 for D (6 bases each). The germline V gene encodes CDR1 DFQATT and CDR2 SNEGSKA (reference sequence). With 6 bases removed from V and 3 bases from J, the gap between germline ends came to 18 bases. The CDR3 sequence is 14 residues long. CDR3 loop: CSALLGGSDYEQYF. CDR3 DNA: TGCAGTGCCCTCCTAGGGGGGTCAGACTACGAGCAGTACTTC.

The chain combines TRBV7-9 with TRBJ2-1; perhaps TRBD2 as D (5 bases). This CDR3 is 15 amino acids long. Germline V CDR1 and CDR2: SEHNR, FQNEAQ (reference sequence). Trimming cost V 4 bases and J 0 bases, with 10 bases left between them. CDR3 residues: CASSSIGGSYNEQFF. CDR3 DNA sequence: TGTGCCAGCAGCTCGATAGGAGGCTCCTACAATGAGCAGTTCTTC.

This chain connects TRBV20-1 to TRBJ2-7; unclear D gene. This CDR3 is 13 amino acids long. The V end was cut by 5 bases, the J end by 0 bases, with 11 bases between. Per the germline V gene, CDR1 is DFQATT and CDR2 is SNEGSKA (reference sequence). CDR3 DNA: TGCAGTGCTTATGACGGAAGCTCCTACGAGCAGTACTTC. Amino acid sequence: CSAYDGSSYEQYF.

This clonotype was counted a few times. The chain is built from TRBV12-3 or TRBV12-4 and TRBJ2-5, with 10 bases that match TRBD2. The CDR3 covers 14 residues. The ends lost 6 bases at V and 4 bases at J; junction bases unmatched: 5. CDR3 amino acids: CASSPAGGAETQYF. CDR3 DNA: TGTGCCAGCAGCCCAGCGGGAGGGGCAGAGACCCAGTACTTC.

This chain connects TRBV7-2 to TRBJ2-6; TRBD1 matches 7 bases. Trimming at V came to 5 bases and at J to 2 bases, leaving 3 bases not matched to a gene. Germline lookup yields CDR1 SGHTA and CDR2 FQGNSA. This CDR3 is built from 15 residues. The CDR3 DNA reads as TGTGCCAGCAGCGCAGACAGGGCTGGGGCCAACGTCCTGACTTTC. Protein product: CASSADRAGANVLTF.

This chain connects TRBV27 to TRBJ2-2, with D uncertain. The CDR3 is made up of 12 amino acids. The germline V gene has CDR1 MNHEY and CDR2 SMNVEV (reference sequence). Trimming pared 8 bases from V and 4 bases from J, leaving 8 bases between. Here the CDR3 reads CASGWGTGELFF. CDR3 sequence (DNA): TGTGCCAGCGGGTGGGGCACCGGGGAGCTGTTTTTT.

This clonotype showed up just a few times. V gene TRBV18 combines with J gene TRBJ1-2; TRBD1 matches 8 bases. With 4 bases clipped from V and 7 bases from J, the junction kept 8 bases outside the gene matches. This CDR3 is 14 amino acids long. Per germline, CDR1 KGHSH and CDR2 LQKENI. DNA of the CDR3: TGTGCCAGCTCACAAGGACAGGGTGAGGTTGGCTACACCTTC. This encodes CASSQGQGEVGYTF.

The chain couples TRBV25-1 to TRBJ2-3; D remains unclear. In germline, CDR1 is MGHDK, CDR2 SYGVNS. The CDR3 runs to 14 residues. V lost 3 bases and J 0 bases, leaving 7 bases between the germline ends. This chain's CDR3 is CASSDRPSTDTQYF. In DNA, the CDR3 is TGTGCCAGCAGTGATCGGCCTAGCACAGATACGCAGTATTTT.

As concerns this clonotype: This may be a read error, as it is one base from a much larger clone. The gene calls are TRBV30 and TRBJ2-1; no reliable D call. The CDR3 has 11 amino acids. Trimming took 3 bases from V and 12 from J, leaving 12 bases between them. Germline CDR1 is GTSNPN and CDR2 is SVGIG (reference sequence). The CDR3 reads CAWRVGPRQFF. DNA for the CDR3: TGTGCCTGGAGGGTGGGCCCGCGGCAGTTCTTC. Using reference TRBV30 and TRBJ2-1 for the parts outside the CDR3, the full variable domain is SQTIHQWPATLVQPVGSPLSLECTVEGTSNPNLYWYRQAAGRGLQLLFYSVGIGQISSEVPQNLSASRPQDRQFILSSKKLLLSDSGFYLCAWRVGPRQFFGPGTRLTVL.

This clonotype has more than one count but fewer than ten. J is TRBJ2-1 and V is TRBV27, with 11 bases identical to TRBD2. Germline loops: CDR1 MNHEY, CDR2 SMNVEV (reference sequence). After removal of 2 bases from V and 1 base from J, the junction contained 10 bases not matched to a gene. This CDR3 has 19 amino acids. The CDR3 DNA follows: TGTGCCAGCAGTTTAAGTCCTCTTCTAGCGGGAGGATCCTACAATGAGCAGTTCTTC. This sequence encodes CASSLSPLLAGGSYNEQFF.

This sequence joins TRBV6-5 and TRBJ1-1; 9 nucleotides match TRBD1. The germline V gene has CDR1 MNHEY and CDR2 SVGAGI. The CDR3 has 16 amino acids. V lost 4 bases to trimming and J lost 5 bases; unmatched junction nucleotides: 11. The CDR3 region is CASSSGKQGARTEAFF. The CDR3, as DNA: TGTGCCAGCAGTTCCGGAAAACAGGGGGCTCGGACTGAAGCTTTCTTT.

The sample holds a few counts of this clonotype. The J gene is TRBJ1-6, the V gene TRBV9, with D perhaps matching TRBD1 (6 bases). Per the germline V gene, CDR1 is SGDLS and CDR2 is YYNGEE. V lost 1 base to trimming and J lost 9 bases, with 14 bases between them. This CDR3 is built from 15 residues. The CDR3 region has the DNA TGTGCCAGCAGCGTACATCAGGGGTTGGGTTCACCCCTCCACTTT. Amino acid sequence: CASSVHQGLGSPLHF.

This clonotype was counted between two and nine times. The chain links TRBV13 to TRBJ2-7; D is perhaps TRBD1 or TRBD2 (6 bases each). In germline, CDR1 is PRHDT, CDR2 FYEKMQ (reference sequence). The ends were cut back, 5 bases at V and 7 bases at J, with 12 bases in the middle. This CDR3 contains 12 residues. CDR3: CASSTQGREQYF. In DNA form, the CDR3 reads TGTGCCAGCAGCACGCAGGGGAGGGAGCAGTACTTC.

In this sample, this clonotype turned up a few times. The gene calls are TRBV2 and TRBJ2-5, with 9 bases identical to TRBD2. Germline CDR1 is SNHLY and CDR2 is FYNNEI. Losses at the gene ends were 7 bases for V and 2 bases for J; bases not matched to a gene: 5. This CDR3 comprises 14 residues. CDR3 DNA: TGTGCCAGCAAGAGTAGCGGGGGACAAGAGACCCAGTACTTC. It translates to CASKSSGGQETQYF.

In its sample, this clonotype was seen a few times. This rearrangement joins TRBV6-5 to TRBJ1-2; maybe TRBD1 (5 bases). CDR1 and CDR2 (germline): MNHEY, SVGAGI. This CDR3 contains 16 residues. The ends were cut back, 2 bases at V and 5 bases at J, with 18 bases in the middle. The CDR3 loop is CASSYGSQANHYGYTF. The CDR3 DNA is TGTGCCAGCAGTTACGGCTCACAGGCGAACCATTATGGCTACACCTTC.

This clonotype turned up a few times. The chain employs TRBV5-1 and TRBJ2-7, with 8 positions matching TRBD2. The CDR3 sequence is 16 residues long. Germline assignment: CDR1 SGHRS and CDR2 YFSETQ. Trimming cost V 3 bases and J 5 bases; bases outside gene matches: 13. The CDR3 spells CASSSSTTSGGDEQYF. In DNA, the CDR3 is TGCGCCAGCAGCTCCTCTACTACTAGCGGAGGAGACGAGCAGTACTTC.

This clonotype was counted at least ten times. The CDR3, as DNA: TGCAGCGTTGATCAGGCCTCTGGGGCCAACGTCCTGACTTTC. Amino acid sequence: CSVDQASGANVLTF. The V and J genes are TRBV29-1 and TRBJ2-6; D is unresolved. In germline, CDR1 is SQVTM, CDR2 ANQGSEA. This CDR3 contains 14 residues. V lost 3 bases, J lost 0 bases, and 6 bases lay in between. Full variable domain (missing parts from reference TRBV29-1 and TRBJ2-6): SAVISQKPSRDICQRGTSLTIQCQVDSQVTMMFWYRQQPGQSLTLIATANQGSEATYESGFVIDKFPISRPNLTFSTLTVSNMSPEDSSIYLCSVDQASGANVLTFGAGSRLTVL.

In this sample, this clonotype turned up a few times. The rearrangement uses TRBV24-1 and TRBJ2-1; D perhaps matches TRBD2 (6 bases). The CDR3 spans 12 residues. Trimming took 1 base from V and 10 from J, leaving 7 bases between them. Germline CDR1 reads KGHDR; CDR2 reads SFDVKD. In DNA, the CDR3 is TGTGCCACCAGTGATTTCAGCGGGGAGCAGTTCTTC. As protein: CATSDFSGEQFF.

The rearrangement uses TRBV6-2 or TRBV6-3 and TRBJ2-1; D uncertain. The V end was cut by 3 bases, the J end by 5 bases, with 20 bases between. In germline, CDR1 is MNHEY, CDR2 SVGEGT. This CDR3 region has 17 residues. CDR3 protein: CASSYSDLVVFHNEQFF. DNA for the CDR3: TGTGCCAGCAGTTATTCGGACCTAGTGGTCTTCCACAATGAGCAGTTCTTC.

At least ten counts were recorded for this clonotype. The V and J genes are TRBV4-3 and TRBJ2-7; 10 positions agree with TRBD2. With 5 bases clipped from V and 2 bases from J, the junction kept 9 bases outside the gene matches. Germline-derived CDR1 and CDR2 are LGHNA and YSLEER. This CDR3 is built from 16 residues. CDR3 coding DNA: TGCGCCAGCAGCATGGGGCTAGCGGGAGAAACCTACGAGCAGTACTTC. It codes for CASSMGLAGETYEQYF.

This clonotype was seen only a few times. The chain joins TRBV4-1 to TRBJ2-5; 7 bases are shared with TRBD2. Germline CDR1 and CDR2: MGHRA and YSYEKL. The CDR3 length is 17 residues. V trimming: 0 bases; J trimming: 5 bases; junction bases outside the gene matches: 12. The CDR3, as DNA: TGCGCCAGCAGCCAAGATGGGGGGGGAGTGGATTGGGAGACCCAGTACTTC. It is translated as CASSQDGGGVDWETQYF.

V and J are TRBV20-1 and TRBJ2-3, with 7 bases lining up with TRBD2. The CDR3 length is 16 residues. Losses at the gene ends were 5 bases for V and 2 bases for J; bases not matched to a gene: 13. CDR1 and CDR2 from the germline V gene are DFQATT and SNEGSKA (reference sequence). CDR3 nucleotides: TGCAGTGCTGGGGGGGGGAACCTCCTCCCCACAGATACGCAGTATTTT. It specifies CSAGGGNLLPTDTQYF.

CDR3 sequence reads: CASSRGGQGAYEQYF. CDR3 coding DNA: TGTGCCAGCAGCCGAGGGGGACAGGGGGCATACGAGCAGTACTTC. V is TRBV7-9 and J is TRBJ2-7; 12 bases match TRBD1. The CDR3 sequence is 15 residues long. J lost 4 bases, V lost 5 bases, and 6 bases had no gene match. CDR1 and CDR2 (germline): SEHNR, FQNEAQ (reference sequence).

This sequence joins TRBV27 and TRBJ2-3; possible D gene TRBD2, 6 bases. The germline V and J ends were trimmed by 6 bases and 2 bases, with 18 bases remaining between them. The germline V gene has CDR1 MNHEY and CDR2 SMNVEV (reference sequence). CDR3 length: 16 amino acids. The CDR3 here is CASSLTGTQYTDTQYF. CDR3 coding DNA: TGTGCCAGCAGCCTAACCGGGACTCAGTACACAGATACGCAGTATTTT.

A few counts support this clonotype. The J gene is TRBJ1-1, the V gene TRBV4-1; tentative D call: TRBD1 (5 bases). From germline, CDR1 is MGHRA and CDR2 YSYEKL. The CDR3 covers 15 residues. Trimming shortened V by 3 bases and J by 6 bases, and 17 bases separated the two germline ends. This chain's CDR3 is CASSQPGTVIAEAFF. The CDR3 DNA sequence: TGCGCCAGCAGCCAGCCCGGGACGGTCATTGCTGAAGCTTTCTTT.

The chain couples TRBV5-1 to TRBJ2-3; TRBD1 agrees at 7 bases. The trim removed 0 bases at V and 2 bases at J, leaving 3 bases unmatched. The CDR3 is 15 amino acids. Germline lookup yields CDR1 SGHRS and CDR2 YFSETQ. CDR3 coding DNA: TGCGCCAGCAGCTTGGTGACAGGGCACACAGATACGCAGTATTTT. Residues: CASSLVTGHTDTQYF.

This clonotype was counted only a few times. The chain has TRBV11-2 and TRBJ2-5; 12 positions agree with TRBD2. CDR1 is SGHAT and CDR2 is FQNNGV in the germline V gene. V lost 4 bases, J lost 4 bases, and 10 bases stayed unmatched. This CDR3 is built from 17 residues. DNA for the CDR3: TGTGCCAGCAGCTCTACTCCTAGCGGGGGGGCCTTAGAGACCCAGTACTTC. It encodes CASSSTPSGGALETQYF.

This chain connects TRBV12-3 or TRBV12-4 to TRBJ2-3; 9 bases are shared with TRBD1. The CDR3 contains 16 residues. The junction had 8 bases not matched to a gene; V was cut back by 5 bases and J by 2 bases. In DNA form, the CDR3 reads TGTGCCAGCAGTCCCCAGACAGGGGGGGACACAGATACGCAGTATTTT. Encoded protein: CASSPQTGGDTDTQYF.

This chain uses TRBV19 with TRBJ1-2; TRBD1 agrees at 7 bases. V shed 7 bases and J 5 bases; nucleotides not matched to a gene: 13. The germline V gene encodes CDR1 LNHDA and CDR2 SQIVND (reference sequence). The length of the CDR3 is 15 residues. The CDR3 protein is CASMRVNRGDYGYTF. The CDR3 coding sequence is TGTGCCAGTATGAGGGTAAACAGGGGCGATTATGGCTACACCTTC.

The rearrangement joins TRBV6-5 to TRBJ1-2; D is uncertain. V was cut by 6 bases and J by 4 bases, with 15 bases left in between. The CDR3 spans 14 residues. CDR1 is MNHEY and CDR2 is SVGAGI in the germline V gene. The CDR3 coding sequence is TGTGCCAGCAGGCGGGCCACCGGTGGCTATGGCTACACCTTC. Protein: CASRRATGGYGYTF.